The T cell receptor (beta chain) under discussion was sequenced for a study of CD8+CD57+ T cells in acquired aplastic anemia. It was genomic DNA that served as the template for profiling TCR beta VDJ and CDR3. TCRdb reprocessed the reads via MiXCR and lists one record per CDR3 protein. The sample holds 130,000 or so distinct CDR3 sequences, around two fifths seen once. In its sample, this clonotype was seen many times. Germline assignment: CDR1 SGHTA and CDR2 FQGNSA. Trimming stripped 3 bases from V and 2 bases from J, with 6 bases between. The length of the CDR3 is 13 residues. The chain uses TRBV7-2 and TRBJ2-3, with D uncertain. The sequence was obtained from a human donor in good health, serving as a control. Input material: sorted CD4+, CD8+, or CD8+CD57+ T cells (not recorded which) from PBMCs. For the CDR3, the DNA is TGTGCCAGCAGCTTCCTCAACACAGATACGCAGTATTTT. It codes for CASSFLNTDTQYF.